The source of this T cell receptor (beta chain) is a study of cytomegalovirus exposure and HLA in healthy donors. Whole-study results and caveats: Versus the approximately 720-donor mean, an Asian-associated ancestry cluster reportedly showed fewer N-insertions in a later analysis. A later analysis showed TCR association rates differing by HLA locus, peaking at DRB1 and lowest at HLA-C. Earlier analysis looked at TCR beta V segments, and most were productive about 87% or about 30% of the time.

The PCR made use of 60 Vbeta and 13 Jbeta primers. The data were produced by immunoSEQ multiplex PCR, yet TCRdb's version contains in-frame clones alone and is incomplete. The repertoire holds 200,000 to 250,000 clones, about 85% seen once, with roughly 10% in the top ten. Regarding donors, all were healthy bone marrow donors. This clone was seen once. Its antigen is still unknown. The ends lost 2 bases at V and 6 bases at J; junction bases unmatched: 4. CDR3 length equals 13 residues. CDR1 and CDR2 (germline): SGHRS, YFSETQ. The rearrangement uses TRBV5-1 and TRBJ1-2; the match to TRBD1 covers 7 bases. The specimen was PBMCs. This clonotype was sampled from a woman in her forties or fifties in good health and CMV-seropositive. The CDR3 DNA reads TGCGCCAGCAGCTTACCCGACAGGGATGGCTACACCTTC. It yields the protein CASSLPDRDGYTF.